Each of the 26 T cell receptor beta chains below was sequenced from the same sample in a study of T cells after somatic rescue of genetic block. Data came from immunoSEQ multiplex PCR; TCRdb stores just in-frame clones and leaves some out. The data show 60,000 to 75,000 clones, with 92% seen just once and around 3% held by the top ten. Sequenced sample: peripheral blood mononuclear cells (PBMCs). These receptors were obtained from a middle-aged man.

The chain couples TRBV7-9 to TRBJ2-7; 10 positions agree with TRBD1. This CDR3 has 16 residues. The germline V gene has CDR1 SEHNR and CDR2 FQNEAQ (reference sequence). Trimming at V came to 0 bases and at J to 0 bases, leaving 2 bases not matched to a gene. This CDR3 is CASSLAGTGVSYEQYF. CDR3 DNA sequence: TGTGCCAGCAGCTTAGCCGGGACAGGGGTCTCCTACGAGCAGTACTTC.

CDR3 residues: CASSIDRAHSGANVLTF. The CDR3 nucleotides are TGCGCCAGCTCCATTGACCGGGCTCACTCTGGGGCCAACGTCCTGACTTTC. This chain connects TRBV5-1 to TRBJ2-6; no definite D call. CDR3 length: 17 residues. V was cut by 7 bases and J by 0 bases, with 17 bases left in between. Looked up from germline, CDR1 is SGHRS and CDR2 is YFSETQ.

The chain links TRBV4-1 to TRBJ2-1; 12 bases are shared with TRBD2. Germline V CDR1 and CDR2: MGHRA, YSYEKL. The length of the CDR3 is 17 residues. Losses at the gene ends were 3 bases for V and 1 base for J; bases not matched to a gene: 4. This CDR3 is CASSHRTSGVSYNEQFF. Here the CDR3 DNA reads TGCGCCAGCAGCCATCGGACTAGCGGGGTATCCTACAATGAGCAGTTCTTC.

V usage is TRBV18 and J usage is TRBJ2-7, with a weak D call TRBD1 (6 bases). The V gene's germline CDR1 is KGHSH and CDR2 LQKENI. This CDR3 is built from 14 residues. Between the trimmed V and J ends, which lost 4 bases and 6 bases, there was a span of 16 bases. The DNA for the CDR3 is TGTGCCAGCTCACTCGTGGAACAGGGAACCGAGCAGTACTTC. This sequence encodes CASSLVEQGTEQYF.

This chain's CDR3 is CASSTSRTGEGSYEQYF. The CDR3 nucleotides read TGTGCCAGCAGCACTTCTCGGACAGGCGAAGGCTCCTACGAGCAGTACTTC. The J gene is TRBJ2-7, the V gene TRBV21-1; the table's D call TRBD1 went unverified against the DNA. TRBV21-1 is described as a pseudogene. CDR3 length equals 17 residues.

The chain recombines TRBV10-1 with TRBJ2-1, with 9 bases fitting TRBD2. In germline, CDR1 is WNHNN, CDR2 SYGVQD (reference sequence). This CDR3 region has 15 residues. V was pared by 3 bases and J by 3 bases, with 3 bases of the junction left unmatched. The CDR3 DNA reads as TGCGCCAGCAGTGACCTAGCGGGACTCTACAATGAGCAGTTCTTC. Its protein product is CASSDLAGLYNEQFF.

This sequence joins TRBV5-4 and TRBJ1-4, with a tentative D call TRBD1 (6 bases). The V gene lost 4 bases and the J gene lost 4 bases, with 14 bases spanning the gap. Germline V gene lookup returns CDR1 SGHNT and CDR2 YYREEE (reference sequence). This CDR3 has 15 residues. The CDR3 loop reads CASSQNRAGNEKLFF. The DNA for the CDR3 is TGTGCCAGCAGCCAAAACAGGGCGGGTAATGAAAAACTGTTTTTT.

This chain uses TRBV6-5 with TRBJ2-1; D possibly corresponds to TRBD1 (6 bases). The CDR3 consists of 13 residues. V lost 2 bases to trimming and J lost 8 bases, with 10 bases between them. Germline-derived CDR1 and CDR2 are MNHEY and SVGAGI. As DNA, the CDR3 is TGTGCCAGCAGTTACCAGGGGTGGGATGAGCAGTTCTTC. Translating it yields CASSYQGWDEQFF.

The chain is built from TRBV5-1 and TRBJ1-6; the match to TRBD1 covers 7 bases. The V gene's germline CDR1 is SGHRS and CDR2 YFSETQ. This CDR3 spans 15 amino acids. The V segment lost 0 bases and the J segment 5 bases; nucleotides outside the gene matches: 2. The CDR3 bases are TGCGCCAGCAGCTTGGACAGGGGACATAATTCACCCCTCCACTTT. It yields the protein CASSLDRGHNSPLHF.

V gene TRBV10-2 combines with J gene TRBJ1-1; 7 nucleotides match TRBD1. V trimming: 7 bases; J trimming: 1 base; junction bases outside the gene matches: 3. Looked up from germline, CDR1 is WSHSY and CDR2 is SAAADI. The CDR3 is made up of 13 amino acids. The CDR3: CASTRQGNTEAFF. CDR3 nucleotide sequence: TGCGCCAGCACGAGACAGGGGAACACTGAAGCTTTCTTT.

The chain is built from TRBV18 and TRBJ2-2; 9 bases line up with TRBD1. V lost 2 bases and J lost 3; bases outside the gene matches: 7. Germline V CDR1 and CDR2: KGHSH, LQKENI. There are 17 residues in the CDR3. The CDR3 protein is CASSPVGTGLYTGELFF. The DNA for the CDR3 is TGTGCCAGCTCACCAGTCGGGACAGGGCTGTACACCGGGGAGCTGTTTTTT.

The CDR3 sequence: CASSSVAGGPTGELFF. CDR3 bases: TGTGCCAGCAGCTCAGTAGCGGGGGGCCCCACCGGGGAGCTGTTTTTT. The V and J genes are TRBV7-9 and TRBJ2-2, with TRBD2 matching over 10 bases. The CDR3 totals 16 residues. The germline V gene encodes CDR1 SEHNR and CDR2 FQNEAQ (reference sequence). The trim removed 4 bases at V and 4 bases at J, leaving 6 bases unmatched.

This rearrangement joins TRBV18 to TRBJ1-5, with a tentative D call TRBD1 (6 bases). Germline V gene lookup returns CDR1 KGHSH and CDR2 LQKENI. Trimming shortened V by 6 bases and J by 6 bases, and 18 bases separated the two germline ends. This CDR3 comprises 15 residues. CDR3: CASSRGTSEGQPQHF. CDR3 DNA: TGTGCCAGCTCCCGGGGGACAAGCGAAGGTCAGCCCCAGCATTTT. Together with reference TRBV18 and TRBJ1-5, the CDR3 gives the full variable domain: NAGVMQNPRHLVRRRGQEARLRCSPMKGHSHVYWYRQLPEEGLKFMVYLQKENIIDESGMPKERFSAEFPKEGPSILRIQQVVRGDSAAYFCASSRGTSEGQPQHFGDGTRLSIL.

This chain connects TRBV4-1 to TRBJ1-1; maybe TRBD1 (6 bases). CDR1 MGHRA and CDR2 YSYEKL come from the germline V gene. The CDR3 contains 16 residues. Trimming stripped 7 bases from V and 0 bases from J, with 18 bases between. The CDR3 reads CASNSRVYRVNTEAFF. CDR3 nucleotide sequence: TGCGCCAGCAACTCAAGGGTGTACAGGGTGAACACTGAAGCTTTCTTT.

The rearrangement joins TRBV19 to TRBJ1-4, with 7 bases lining up with TRBD1. J lost 3 bases, V lost 5 bases, and 6 bases had no gene match. This CDR3 is 15 amino acids long. Germline V CDR1 and CDR2: LNHDA, SQIVND (reference sequence). The CDR3 region has the DNA TGTGCCAGTAGTCCCAGGGGGGGCTCTAATGAAAAACTGTTTTTT. This gives the protein CASSPRGGSNEKLFF.

This chain joins TRBV9 and TRBJ2-3; D is undetermined. Germline lookup yields CDR1 SGDLS and CDR2 YYNGEE. V was shortened by 3 bases and J by 0 bases, with 2 bases between the two germline ends. This CDR3 contains 12 residues. The CDR3 loop is CASSGSTDTQYF. In nucleotides, the CDR3 is TGTGCCAGCAGCGGTAGCACAGATACGCAGTATTTT.

J is TRBJ2-3 and V is TRBV18; 7 nucleotides agree with TRBD1. This CDR3 is built from 15 residues. V shed 3 bases, J shed 0 bases, and the junction held 3 bases outside the gene matches. Germline V gives CDR1 KGHSH, CDR2 LQKENI. The CDR3, as DNA: TGTGCCAGCTCACCGGGACAGAGCAGCACAGATACGCAGTATTTT. Translation: CASSPGQSSTDTQYF.

V and J are TRBV19 and TRBJ2-3; D unclear. Trimming took 1 base from V and 2 from J, leaving 7 bases between them. The CDR3 is made up of 14 amino acids. CDR1 and CDR2 (germline): LNHDA, SQIVND (reference sequence). The CDR3 DNA reads as TGTGCCAGTAGTATAGTTGCCGACACAGATACGCAGTATTTT. This codes for CASSIVADTDTQYF.

The genes are TRBV25-1 and TRBJ1-1; a weak D match, TRBD1 (6 bases). The CDR3 totals 14 residues. V was pared by 4 bases and J by 5 bases, with 14 bases between. Looked up from germline, CDR1 is MGHDK and CDR2 is SYGVNS. In DNA, the CDR3 is TGTGCCAGCAGTGGGTTCACAGGGAGGACTGAAGCTTTCTTT. This translates into CASSGFTGRTEAFF.

This chain connects TRBV6-1 to TRBJ2-7, with 9 bases identical to TRBD2. CDR1 MNHNS and CDR2 SASEGT come from the germline V gene. CDR3 length equals 15 residues. The junction had 3 bases not matched to a gene; V was cut back by 3 bases and J by 0 bases. The CDR3: CASSETSGSSYEQYF. As DNA, the CDR3 is TGTGCCAGCAGTGAGACTAGCGGAAGCTCCTACGAGCAGTACTTC.

J is TRBJ1-4 and V is TRBV5-4; D unresolved. V was pared by 0 bases and J by 8 bases, with 11 bases between. This CDR3 has 14 residues. The germline V gene encodes CDR1 SGHNT and CDR2 YYREEE (reference sequence). Here the CDR3 DNA reads TGTGCCAGCAGCTTGGCTGGAGGGTCGGAAAAACTGTTTTTT. Its translation: CASSLAGGSEKLFF.

In nucleotides, the CDR3 is TGTGCCAGTCGACCTGGGAGGAGCAATCAGCCCCAGCATTTT. Translation gives CASRPGRSNQPQHF. The chain has TRBV19 and TRBJ1-5; D remains ambiguous. Germline assignment: CDR1 LNHDA and CDR2 SQIVND (reference sequence). V was shortened by 8 bases and J by 1 base, with 12 bases between the two germline ends. The length of the CDR3 is 14 residues.

The V call is TRBV7-2, the J call TRBJ1-4; D gene ambiguous. Germline V gene lookup returns CDR1 SGHTA and CDR2 FQGNSA. The CDR3 loop spans 13 amino acids. Trimming stripped 1 base from V and 7 bases from J, with 7 bases between. CDR3 DNA sequence: TGTGCCAGCAGCTTAGGGTCTAGTGAAAAACTGTTTTTT. It encodes CASSLGSSEKLFF.

The chain is built from TRBV12-1 and TRBJ1-6. TRBV12-1 is a pseudogene locus. This CDR3 is 16 amino acids long. This chain's CDR3 is CASSLFRHKNNSPLHF. CDR3 sequence (DNA): TGTGCCAGCAGCTTGTTTCGGCACAAGAATAATTCACCCCTCCACTTT.

This clone came up once. The chain uses TRBV19 and TRBJ2-1; D uncertain. The germline V gene encodes CDR1 LNHDA and CDR2 SQIVND (reference sequence). The CDR3 consists of 15 residues. The ends were cut back, 3 bases at V and 0 bases at J, with 9 bases in the middle. The CDR3 sequence: CASSMGYSSYNEQFF. The DNA of the CDR3 is TGTGCCAGTAGTATGGGCTACTCCTCCTACAATGAGCAGTTCTTC.

The chain combines TRBV4-2 with TRBJ2-3; 9 bases are shared with TRBD2. V was pared by 1 base and J by 2 bases, with 7 bases of the junction left unmatched. Germline values: CDR1 LGHNA, CDR2 YNFKEQ. There are 17 residues in the CDR3. For the CDR3, the DNA is TGTGCCAGCAGCCAAGCGGCGCTAGCGGGAACCACAGATACGCAGTATTTT. It encodes CASSQAALAGTTDTQYF.